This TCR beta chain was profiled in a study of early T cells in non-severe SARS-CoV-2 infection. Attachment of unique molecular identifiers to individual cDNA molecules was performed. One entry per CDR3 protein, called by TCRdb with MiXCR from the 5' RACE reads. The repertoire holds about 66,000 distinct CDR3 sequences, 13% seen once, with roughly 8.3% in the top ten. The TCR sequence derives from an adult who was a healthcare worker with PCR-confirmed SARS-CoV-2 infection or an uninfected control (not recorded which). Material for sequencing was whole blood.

CDR3 sequence (DNA): TGCGCCAGCAGCCAAGATCTAGCGGGATGGAAATCATCCTACGAGCAGTACTTC. The encoded protein is CASSQDLAGWKSSYEQYF. The rearrangement uses TRBV4-3 and TRBJ2-7, with 9 bases aligning to TRBD2. Germline CDR1 LGHNA, CDR2 YSLEER. This CDR3 is 18 amino acids long. After removal of 0 bases from V and 1 base from J, the junction contained 10 bases not matched to a gene.